This T cell receptor (beta chain) originates from a study of Ad26.COV2.S vaccination and SARS-CoV-2 variants. J lost 3 bases, V lost 6 bases, and 8 bases had no gene match. This CDR3 contains 16 residues. Germline CDR1 reads MNHEY; CDR2 reads SVGEGT. Treatment reported: about 20 received Ad26.COV2.S at low or high dose, single or two shots; five or six received placebo; per-sample allocation not given. Day 63 after the first injection of vaccine or placebo was the sampling time. Donation came from an adult in Boston who was aged 18-55 years. Sequencing used immunoSEQ multiplex PCR; TCRdb keeps in-frame clones, though not all of them. This table has about 400,000 clones, about nine tenths appearing once.

The sample here was peripheral blood, taken in a trial of Ad26.COV2.S vaccine versus placebo. The chain has TRBV6-2 or TRBV6-3 and TRBJ2-3, with 11 bases identical to TRBD2. This clonotype was obtained from a person between 18 and 65 years old who received the Ad26.COV2.S COVID-19 vaccine or a placebo. The chain's CDR3 is CASSSALAGDTDTQYF. CDR3 sequence (DNA): TGTGCCAGCAGCTCCGCACTAGCGGGAGATACAGATACGCAGTATTTT.